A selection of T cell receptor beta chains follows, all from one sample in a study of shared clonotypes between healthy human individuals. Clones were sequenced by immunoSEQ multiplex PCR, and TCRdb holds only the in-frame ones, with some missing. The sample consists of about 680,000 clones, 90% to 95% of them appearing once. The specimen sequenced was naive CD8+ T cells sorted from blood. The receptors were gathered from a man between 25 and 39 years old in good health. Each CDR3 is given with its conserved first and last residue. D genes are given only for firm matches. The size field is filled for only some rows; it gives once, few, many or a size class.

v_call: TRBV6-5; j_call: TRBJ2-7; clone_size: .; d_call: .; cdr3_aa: CASSYRGSYEQYF; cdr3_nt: TGTGCCAGCAGTTACCGGGGGAGCTACGAGCAGTACTTC
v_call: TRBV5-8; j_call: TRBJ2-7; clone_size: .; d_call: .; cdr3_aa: CASSPPEGRFYEQYF; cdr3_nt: TGTGCCAGCAGCCCGCCGGAGGGGCGGTTCTACGAGCAGTACTTC
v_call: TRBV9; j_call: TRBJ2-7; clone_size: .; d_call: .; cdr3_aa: CASSDSSTPGDEQYF; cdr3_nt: TGTGCCAGCAGCGATTCCAGTACGCCCGGCGACGAGCAGTACTTC
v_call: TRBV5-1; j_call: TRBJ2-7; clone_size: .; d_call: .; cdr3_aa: CASSPERFHEQYF; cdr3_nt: TGCGCCAGCAGCCCTGAGAGATTCCACGAGCAGTACTTC
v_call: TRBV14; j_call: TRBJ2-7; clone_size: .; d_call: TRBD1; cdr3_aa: CASSQSRGLSYEQYF; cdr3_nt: TGTGCCAGCAGCCAATCGAGGGGGCTCTCCTACGAGCAGTACTTC
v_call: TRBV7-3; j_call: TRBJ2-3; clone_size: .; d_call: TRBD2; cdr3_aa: CASSLVQTSVVTDTQYF; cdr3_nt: TGTGCCAGCAGCTTAGTCCAGACTAGCGTAGTCACAGATACGCAGTATTTT
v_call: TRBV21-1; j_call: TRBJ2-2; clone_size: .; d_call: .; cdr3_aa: CASSKKGAETPGRTGELFF; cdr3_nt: TGTGCCAGCAGCAAAAAGGGGGCAGAAACCCCCGGTAGGACCGGGGAGCTGTTTTTT
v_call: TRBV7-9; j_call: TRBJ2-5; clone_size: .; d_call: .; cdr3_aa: CASSLVGRETQYF; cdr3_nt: TGTGCCAGCAGCTTAGTGGGCCGGGAGACCCAGTACTTC
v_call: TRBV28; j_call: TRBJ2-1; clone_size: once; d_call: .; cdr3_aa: CASRLSDLGYNEQFF; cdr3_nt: TGTGCCAGCAGACTCAGTGACTTGGGTTACAATGAGCAGTTCTTC
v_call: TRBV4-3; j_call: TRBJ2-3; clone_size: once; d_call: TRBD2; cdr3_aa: CASSQLLAGAVDTQYF; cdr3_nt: TGCGCCAGCAGCCAATTACTAGCGGGAGCTGTAGATACGCAGTATTTT
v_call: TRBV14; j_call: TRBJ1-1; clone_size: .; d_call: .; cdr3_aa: CASSHRAERSAFF; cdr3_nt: TGTGCCAGCAGCCACCGCGCTGAGAGATCAGCTTTCTTT
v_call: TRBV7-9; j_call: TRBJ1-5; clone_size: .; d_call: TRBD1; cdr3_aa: CASSYGTENQPQHF; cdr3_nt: TGTGCCAGCAGCTACGGGACAGAAAATCAGCCCCAGCATTTT
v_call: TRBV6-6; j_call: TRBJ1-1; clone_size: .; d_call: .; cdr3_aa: CASASLNTEAFF; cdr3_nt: TGTGCCAGCGCCTCCTTGAACACTGAAGCTTTCTTT
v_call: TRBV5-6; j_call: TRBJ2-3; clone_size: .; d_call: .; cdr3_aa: CASSSHGKRVQYF; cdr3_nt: TGTGCCAGCAGCAGTCACGGGAAGAGAGTCCAGTATTTT